Listed here are 23 T cell receptor beta chains from one sample, sequenced in a study of regulatory dendritic cells for organ transplantation. For these receptors, no antigen is known. Sequencing used immunoSEQ multiplex PCR; TCRdb keeps in-frame clones, though not all of them. The sample shows approximately 11,000 clones, around 71% of them seen only once. Sorted subsets were CFSE-labeled and cultured approximately 5 days with allogeneic dendritic cells. Sequencing input: naive CD4+ T cells from blood cultured with dendritic cells. As to subset: CD45RA+ naive T cells. The receptors originated from a human donor in good health.

This chain uses TRBV18 with TRBJ2-2, with 7 bases aligning to TRBD2. Germline CDR1 KGHSH, CDR2 LQKENI. This CDR3 comprises 14 residues. The V and J ends lost 3 bases and 5 bases, in that order; junction bases with no gene match: 3. CDR3 amino acids: CASSPPGGTGELFF. The CDR3 nucleotides read TGTGCCAGCTCACCTCCGGGAGGAACCGGGGAGCTGTTTTTT.

The chain couples TRBV5-1 to TRBJ2-2; 10 bases fit TRBD2. Germline values: CDR1 SGHRS, CDR2 YFSETQ. The CDR3 spans 17 residues. V trimming: 4 bases; J trimming: 4 bases; junction bases outside the gene matches: 10. The CDR3 here is CASSPRPSGGATGELFF. Here the CDR3 DNA reads TGCGCCAGCAGCCCCCGCCCCAGCGGGGGGGCCACCGGGGAGCTGTTTTTT.

The chain recombines TRBV7-9 with TRBJ2-1, with unresolved D. Trimming stripped 5 bases from V and 0 bases from J, with 8 bases between. Looked up from germline, CDR1 is SEHNR and CDR2 is FQNEAQ (reference sequence). The CDR3 consists of 14 residues. This CDR3 reads CASSIDISYNEQFF. Here the CDR3 DNA reads TGTGCCAGCAGCATTGACATCTCCTACAATGAGCAGTTCTTC.

The genes are TRBV6-6 and TRBJ2-5; D is unresolved. Germline values: CDR1 MNHNY, CDR2 SVGAGI (reference sequence). Between the trimmed V and J ends, which lost 6 bases and 1 base, there was a span of 9 bases. The CDR3 has 13 amino acids. The CDR3 loop reads CASSYRIQETQYF. The CDR3 coding sequence is TGTGCCAGCAGCTATCGAATCCAAGAGACCCAGTACTTC.

The genes are TRBV21-1 and TRBJ2-7; the table calls TRBD2, which could not be checked here. TRBV21-1 is tagged as a pseudogene. The CDR3 consists of 17 residues. The CDR3 region has the DNA TGTGCCAGCAGCAAATGCCAACTAGCGGGGAGTACCTACGAGCAGTACTTC. Its translation: CASSKCQLAGSTYEQYF.

The V call is TRBV5-1, the J call TRBJ2-1; 11 bases are shared with TRBD2. Looked up from germline, CDR1 is SGHRS and CDR2 is YFSETQ. This CDR3 comprises 16 residues. With V trimmed by 0 bases and J by 8 bases, 7 bases remained unmatched. The CDR3 coding sequence is TGCGCCAGCAGCTTGGGGGTTAGCGGGGGGGCGGATGAGCAGTTCTTC. It codes for CASSLGVSGGADEQFF.

The chain combines TRBV9 with TRBJ1-1; D remains ambiguous. V lost 8 bases to trimming and J lost 1 base, with 12 bases between them. CDR1 SGDLS and CDR2 YYNGEE come from the germline V gene. CDR3 length: 13 amino acids. CDR3 residues: CASERYENTEAFF. The CDR3 DNA sequence: TGTGCCAGTGAGCGCTACGAGAACACTGAAGCTTTCTTT.

This clone was counted between two and nine times. The V gene is TRBV6-5, the J gene TRBJ1-6, with D uncertain. The CDR3 has 13 residues. The germline V and J ends were trimmed by 5 bases and 5 bases, with 7 bases remaining between them. CDR1 and CDR2 (germline): MNHEY, SVGAGI. The CDR3 reads CASSTRHNSPLHF. CDR3 sequence (DNA): TGTGCCAGCAGTACGCGGCATAATTCACCCCTCCACTTT.

The chain has TRBV27 and TRBJ1-1, with D possibly TRBD1 on 6 matching bases. The germline gives CDR1 MNHEY, CDR2 SMNVEV (reference sequence). V dropped 2 bases and J dropped 6 bases, with 19 bases sitting between them. CDR3 length equals 16 residues. This CDR3 is CASSLRLLSGDAEAFF. DNA for the CDR3: TGTGCCAGCAGTTTACGATTACTATCAGGGGACGCTGAAGCTTTCTTT.

The rearrangement joins TRBV27 to TRBJ2-7, with 10 nucleotides matching TRBD1. CDR1 is MNHEY and CDR2 is SMNVEV in the germline V gene (reference sequence). V lost 4 bases and J lost 4; bases outside the gene matches: 7. This CDR3 comprises 15 residues. The CDR3 protein is CASSSRDRGRYEQYF. The DNA for the CDR3 is TGTGCCAGCAGTTCCCGGGACAGGGGTAGGTACGAGCAGTACTTC.

In its sample, this clone was seen a few times. The chain recombines TRBV4-1 with TRBJ1-5, with 10 bases aligning to TRBD1. The V gene's germline CDR1 is MGHRA and CDR2 YSYEKL. The CDR3 is 17 residues long. V was clipped by 1 base and J by 0 bases; unmatched bases: 3. Written as DNA, the CDR3 is TGCGCCAGCAGCCAAGCGACAGGGGGCCATAGCAATCAGCCCCAGCATTTT. It specifies CASSQATGGHSNQPQHF.

This clone appeared a single time. This chain uses TRBV7-8 with TRBJ1-2; 7 nucleotides match TRBD1. The CDR3 loop spans 14 amino acids. Germline V gives CDR1 SGHVS, CDR2 FQNEAQ. The junction had 3 bases not matched to a gene; V was cut back by 2 bases and J by 3 bases. CDR3 nucleotides: TGTGCCAGCAGCTTACGACAGGGAGACTATGGCTACACCTTC. Amino acid sequence: CASSLRQGDYGYTF.

V is TRBV19 and J is TRBJ2-2; 7 bases align to TRBD1. V gave up 5 bases and J gave up 9 bases; unmatched junction bases: 9. This CDR3 is 14 amino acids long. Germline V gene lookup returns CDR1 LNHDA and CDR2 SQIVND (reference sequence). The CDR3 reads CASSLDRWARELFF. CDR3 coding DNA: TGTGCCAGTAGTTTGGACAGGTGGGCCCGGGAGCTGTTTTTT.

The genes are TRBV7-2 and TRBJ2-2; D not resolved. The ends were cut back, 2 bases at V and 2 bases at J, with 9 bases in the middle. Germline V gene lookup returns CDR1 SGHTA and CDR2 FQGNSA. CDR3 length: 15 residues. The CDR3 DNA reads TGTGCCAGCAGCTTAAGCAGGCCAAACACCGGGGAGCTGTTTTTT. As protein: CASSLSRPNTGELFF.

The chain employs TRBV6-6 and TRBJ1-2; TRBD1 matches 10 bases. V was pared by 6 bases and J by 2 bases, with 6 bases of the junction left unmatched. The germline V gene has CDR1 MNHNY and CDR2 SVGAGI (reference sequence). The CDR3 is 15 amino acids. As DNA, the CDR3 is TGTGCCAGCAGCCCCTCGGGACAGGGGAACTATGGCTACACCTTC. As protein: CASSPSGQGNYGYTF.

The rearrangement uses TRBV10-2 and TRBJ2-3; 11 nucleotides agree with TRBD2. The CDR3 extends over 17 amino acids. V shed 0 bases, J shed 1 base, and the junction held 3 bases outside the gene matches. The germline CDR1 and CDR2 sequences are WSHSY and SAAADI. CDR3 loop: CASSESTLAGGTDTQYF. The CDR3 region has the DNA TGCGCCAGCAGTGAGTCGACACTAGCGGGGGGCACAGATACGCAGTATTTT.

The gene calls are TRBV11-3 and TRBJ1-3, with no clear D. V was shortened by 1 base and J by 2 bases, with 9 bases between the two germline ends. This CDR3 comprises 15 residues. In germline, CDR1 is SGHNT, CDR2 YENEEA. The CDR3 sequence is CASSLGHEPGNTIYF. The CDR3 DNA reads TGTGCCAGCAGCTTAGGCCATGAGCCTGGAAACACCATATATTTT.

The chain combines TRBV4-2 with TRBJ2-3, with D perhaps matching TRBD2 (6 bases). CDR1 LGHNA and CDR2 YNFKEQ come from the germline V gene. The CDR3 length is 17 residues. Trimming cost V 0 bases and J 0 bases, with 13 bases left between them. The CDR3 region is CASSQEVVGGSTDTQYF. As DNA, the CDR3 is TGTGCCAGCAGCCAAGAGGTGGTGGGGGGAAGCACAGATACGCAGTATTTT.

V gene TRBV5-1 combines with J gene TRBJ2-2, with 11 bases lining up with TRBD1. This CDR3 contains 17 residues. The V and J ends lost 4 bases and 4 bases, in that order; junction bases with no gene match: 9. Germline-derived CDR1 and CDR2 are SGHRS and YFSETQ. CDR3 region: CASSRTGGVQGTGELFF. The CDR3 DNA is TGCGCCAGCAGCCGGACAGGGGGCGTCCAGGGCACCGGGGAGCTGTTTTTT.

A few counts support this clone. The junction departs from germline at one end; a sequencing error may be responsible. This chain uses TRBV18 with TRBJ2-7, with a possible D match to TRBD1 (6 bases). The length of the CDR3 is 14 residues. Germline CDR1 KGHSH, CDR2 LQKENI. The CDR3 nucleotides read TGTGCCAGCTCAGCACCGGGACAAGACTTCGATCAGTACTTC. This translates into CASSAPGQDFDQYF.

The chain uses TRBV5-1 and TRBJ2-2, with D uncertain. CDR1 and CDR2 (germline): SGHRS, YFSETQ. V shed 4 bases and J shed 4 bases, with 17 bases lying between them. This CDR3 is 16 amino acids long. The CDR3 sequence: CASSKTESAFTGELFF. The CDR3, as DNA: TGCGCCAGCAGCAAAACGGAGAGCGCTTTCACCGGGGAGCTGTTTTTT.

This rearrangement joins TRBV5-5 to TRBJ2-7, with TRBD2 identical over 8 bases. V lost 9 bases, J lost 4 bases, and 3 bases stayed unmatched. CDR3 length: 11 residues. Germline CDR1 reads SGHKS; CDR2 reads YYEKEE (reference sequence). The DNA for the CDR3 is TGTGCCACCGGGGGGGAGTACGAGCAGTACTTC. The encoded protein is CATGGEYEQYF.

This clone turned up a few times. CDR3 DNA sequence: TGTGCCAGCAGCTTAGAGACAGGGCGAGGCTACACCTTC. Translated, it gives CASSLETGRGYTF. The J gene is TRBJ1-2, the V gene TRBV7-2, with 7 bases lining up with TRBD1. Germline loops: CDR1 SGHTA, CDR2 FQGNSA. The CDR3 length is 13 residues. V shed 1 base, J shed 8 bases, and the junction held 4 bases outside the gene matches.